This T cell receptor beta chain was observed in a study of T cell changes during pregnancy in multiple sclerosis. The CDR3 sequence is 15 residues long. CDR1 KGHSH and CDR2 LQKENI come from the germline V gene. The V end lost 2 bases, the J end lost 5 bases, and 13 bases lay between the germline ends. Only in-frame clones appear in the TCRdb table, and some are missing; sequencing was by immunoSEQ multiplex PCR. The sample gives 70,000 to 75,000 clones, approximately 90% of which show up once; 3% to 3.5% is in the top ten. Sample: peripheral blood, taken before pregnancy. The source is a female donor with multiple sclerosis, enrolled in a pregnancy study. The rearrangement links TRBV18 to TRBJ1-5; D perhaps matches TRBD1 (6 bases). CDR3 sequence reads: CASSPTTGSDQPQHF. CDR3 nucleotides: TGTGCCAGCTCACCAACTACAGGGTCAGATCAGCCCCAGCATTTT.